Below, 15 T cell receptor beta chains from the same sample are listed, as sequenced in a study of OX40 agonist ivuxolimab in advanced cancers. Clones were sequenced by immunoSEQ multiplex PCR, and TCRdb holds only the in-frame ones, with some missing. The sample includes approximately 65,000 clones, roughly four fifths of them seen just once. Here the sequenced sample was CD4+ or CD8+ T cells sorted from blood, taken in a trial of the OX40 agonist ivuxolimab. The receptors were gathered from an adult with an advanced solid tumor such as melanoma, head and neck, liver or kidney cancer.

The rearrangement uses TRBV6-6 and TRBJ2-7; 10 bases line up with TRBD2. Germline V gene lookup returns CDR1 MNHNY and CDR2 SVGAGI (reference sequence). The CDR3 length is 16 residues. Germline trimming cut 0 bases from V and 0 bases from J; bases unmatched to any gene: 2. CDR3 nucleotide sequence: TGTGCCAGCAGTTACTCGACTAGCGGGCTCTCCTACGAGCAGTACTTC. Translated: CASSYSTSGLSYEQYF.

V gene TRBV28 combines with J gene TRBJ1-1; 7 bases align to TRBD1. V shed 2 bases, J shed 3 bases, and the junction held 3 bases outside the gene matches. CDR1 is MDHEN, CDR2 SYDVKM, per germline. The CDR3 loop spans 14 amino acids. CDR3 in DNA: TGTGCCAGCAGTTTAGGGGACAGAGACACTGAAGCTTTCTTT. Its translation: CASSLGDRDTEAFF.

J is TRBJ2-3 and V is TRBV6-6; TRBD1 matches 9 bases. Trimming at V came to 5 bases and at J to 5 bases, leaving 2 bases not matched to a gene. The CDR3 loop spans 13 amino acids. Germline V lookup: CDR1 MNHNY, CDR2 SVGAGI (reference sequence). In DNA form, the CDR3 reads TGTGCCAGCAGTCCGGGACAGGGAGATACGCAGTATTTT. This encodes CASSPGQGDTQYF.

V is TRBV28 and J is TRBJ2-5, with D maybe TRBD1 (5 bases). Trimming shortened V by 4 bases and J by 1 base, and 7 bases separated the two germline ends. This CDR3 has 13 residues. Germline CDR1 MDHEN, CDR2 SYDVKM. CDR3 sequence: CASSSTVQETQYF. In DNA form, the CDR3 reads TGTGCCAGCAGTTCGACAGTCCAAGAGACCCAGTACTTC.

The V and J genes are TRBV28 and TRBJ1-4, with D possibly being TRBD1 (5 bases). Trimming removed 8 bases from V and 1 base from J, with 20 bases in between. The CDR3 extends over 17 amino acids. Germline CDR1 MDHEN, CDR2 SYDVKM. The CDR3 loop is CASHSQGLFLTNEKLFF. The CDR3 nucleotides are TGTGCCAGCCACTCCCAGGGTCTATTTTTAACTAATGAAAAACTGTTTTTT.

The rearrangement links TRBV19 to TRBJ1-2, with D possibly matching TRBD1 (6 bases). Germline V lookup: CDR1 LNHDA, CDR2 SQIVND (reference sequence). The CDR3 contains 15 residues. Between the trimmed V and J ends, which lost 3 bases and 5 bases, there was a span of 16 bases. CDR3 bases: TGTGCCAGTAGTATCCCTACGACAGGCGGTTATGGCTACACCTTC. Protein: CASSIPTTGGYGYTF.

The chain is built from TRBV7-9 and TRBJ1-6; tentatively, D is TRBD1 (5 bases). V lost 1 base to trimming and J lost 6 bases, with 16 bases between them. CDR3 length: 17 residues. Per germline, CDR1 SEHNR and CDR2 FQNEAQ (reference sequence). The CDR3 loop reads CASSLDSPGTGNSPLHF. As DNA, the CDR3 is TGTGCCAGCAGCTTAGACTCACCCGGGACGGGTAATTCACCCCTCCACTTT.

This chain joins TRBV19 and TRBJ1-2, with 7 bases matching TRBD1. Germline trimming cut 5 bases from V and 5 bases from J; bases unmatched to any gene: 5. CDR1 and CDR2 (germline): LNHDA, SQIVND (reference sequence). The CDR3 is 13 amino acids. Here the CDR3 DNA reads TGTGCCAGTAGTGTCGACAGGGTATATGGCTACACCTTC. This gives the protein CASSVDRVYGYTF.

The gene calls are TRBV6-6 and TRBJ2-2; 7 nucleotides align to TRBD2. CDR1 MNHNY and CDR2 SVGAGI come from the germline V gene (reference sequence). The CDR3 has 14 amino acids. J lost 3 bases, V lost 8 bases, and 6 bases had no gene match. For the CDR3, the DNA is TGTGCCAGCGGATCCCTAGCGGACACCGGGGAGCTGTTTTTT. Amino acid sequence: CASGSLADTGELFF.

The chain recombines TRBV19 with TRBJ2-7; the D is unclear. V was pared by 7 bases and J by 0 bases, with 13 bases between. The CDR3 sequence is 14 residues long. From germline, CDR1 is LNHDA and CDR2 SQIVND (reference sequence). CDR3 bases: TGTGCCAGTAAACGGGCAGGCAGCTCCTACGAGCAGTACTTC. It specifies CASKRAGSSYEQYF.

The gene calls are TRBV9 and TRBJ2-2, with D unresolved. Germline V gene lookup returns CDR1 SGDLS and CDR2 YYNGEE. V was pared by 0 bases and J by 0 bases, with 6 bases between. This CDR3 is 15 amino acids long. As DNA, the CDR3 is TGTGCCAGCAGCGTAGACGGATCGAACACCGGGGAGCTGTTTTTT. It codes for CASSVDGSNTGELFF. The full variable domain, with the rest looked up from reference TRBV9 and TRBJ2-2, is DSGVTQTPKHLITATGQRVTLRCSPRSGDLSVYWYQQSLDQGLQFLIQYYNGEERAKGNILERFSAQQFPDLHSELNLSSLELGDSALYFCASSVDGSNTGELFFGEGSRLTVL.

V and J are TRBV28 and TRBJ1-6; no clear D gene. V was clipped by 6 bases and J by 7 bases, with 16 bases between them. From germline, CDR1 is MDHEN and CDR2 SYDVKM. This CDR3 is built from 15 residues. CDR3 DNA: TGTGCCAGCAGCCCGGTCGGGGTGGGGAATTCACCCCTCCACTTT. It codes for CASSPVGVGNSPLHF.

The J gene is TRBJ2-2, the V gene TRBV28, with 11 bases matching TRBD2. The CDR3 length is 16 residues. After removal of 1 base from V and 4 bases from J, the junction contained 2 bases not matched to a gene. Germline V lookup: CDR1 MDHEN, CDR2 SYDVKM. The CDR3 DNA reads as TGTGCCAGCAGTTTATTTCTAGCGGGAGGCACCGGGGAGCTGTTTTTT. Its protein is CASSLFLAGGTGELFF.

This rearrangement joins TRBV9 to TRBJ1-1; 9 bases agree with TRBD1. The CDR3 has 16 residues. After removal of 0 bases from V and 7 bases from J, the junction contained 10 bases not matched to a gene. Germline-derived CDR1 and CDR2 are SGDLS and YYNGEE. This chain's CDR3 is CASSVEGGTGYDEAFF. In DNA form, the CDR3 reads TGTGCCAGCAGCGTAGAAGGGGGGACAGGGTATGATGAAGCTTTCTTT.

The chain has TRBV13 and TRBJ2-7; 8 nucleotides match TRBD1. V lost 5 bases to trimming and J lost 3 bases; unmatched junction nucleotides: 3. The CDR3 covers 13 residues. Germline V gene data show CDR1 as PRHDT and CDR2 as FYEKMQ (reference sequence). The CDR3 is CASSPTGGYEQYF. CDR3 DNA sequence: TGTGCCAGCAGCCCCACAGGGGGCTACGAGCAGTACTTC.